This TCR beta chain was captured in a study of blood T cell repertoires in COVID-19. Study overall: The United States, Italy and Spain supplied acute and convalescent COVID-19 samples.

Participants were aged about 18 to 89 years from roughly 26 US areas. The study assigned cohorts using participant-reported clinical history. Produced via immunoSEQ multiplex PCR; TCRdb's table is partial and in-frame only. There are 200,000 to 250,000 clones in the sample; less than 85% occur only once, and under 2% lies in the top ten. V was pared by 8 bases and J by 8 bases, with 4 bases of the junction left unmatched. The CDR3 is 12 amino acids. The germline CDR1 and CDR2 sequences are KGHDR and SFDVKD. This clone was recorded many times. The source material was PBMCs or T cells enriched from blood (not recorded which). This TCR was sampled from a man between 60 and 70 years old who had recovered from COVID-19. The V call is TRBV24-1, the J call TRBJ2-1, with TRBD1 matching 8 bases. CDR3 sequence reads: CATKDRVDEQFF. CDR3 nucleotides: TGTGCCACCAAGGACAGGGTCGATGAGCAGTTCTTC.